Sequencing of this T cell receptor beta chain was carried out in a study of identical twins. Study conclusions and caveats: Researchers reported weaker excess twin sharing in beta out-of-frame sequences.

Of note for this clonotype: Its specificity is unknown.

Germline V CDR1 and CDR2: MNHNS, SASEGT. The V gene lost 1 base and the J gene lost 7 bases, with 15 bases spanning the gap. The CDR3 is 15 amino acids. MiXCR, applied by TCRdb to the 5' RACE reads, yields one record per CDR3 protein. The sample lists about 100,000 distinct CDR3 sequences, 4.5% to 6.5% seen once, with 12% in the top ten. The clonotype was recovered from a woman aged 50 to 60 in good health. Specimen: memory T cells sorted from blood. The chain carries TRBV6-1 and TRBJ2-3; tentative D call: TRBD1 (6 bases). In DNA, the CDR3 is TGTGCCAGCAGTGAAGACCCAGGGGCCCCAAATACGCAGTATTTT. Protein: CASSEDPGAPNTQYF.